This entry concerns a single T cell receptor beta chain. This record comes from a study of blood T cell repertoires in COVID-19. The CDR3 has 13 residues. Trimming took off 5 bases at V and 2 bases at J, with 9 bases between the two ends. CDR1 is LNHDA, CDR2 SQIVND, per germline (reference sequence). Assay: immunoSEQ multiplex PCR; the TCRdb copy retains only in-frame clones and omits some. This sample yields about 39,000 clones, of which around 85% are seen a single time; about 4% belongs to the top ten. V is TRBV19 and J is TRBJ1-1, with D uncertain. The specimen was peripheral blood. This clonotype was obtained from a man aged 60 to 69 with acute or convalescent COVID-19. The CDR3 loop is CASSLQRNTEAFF. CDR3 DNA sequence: TGTGCCAGTAGTTTACAGAGAAACACTGAAGCTTTCTTT.